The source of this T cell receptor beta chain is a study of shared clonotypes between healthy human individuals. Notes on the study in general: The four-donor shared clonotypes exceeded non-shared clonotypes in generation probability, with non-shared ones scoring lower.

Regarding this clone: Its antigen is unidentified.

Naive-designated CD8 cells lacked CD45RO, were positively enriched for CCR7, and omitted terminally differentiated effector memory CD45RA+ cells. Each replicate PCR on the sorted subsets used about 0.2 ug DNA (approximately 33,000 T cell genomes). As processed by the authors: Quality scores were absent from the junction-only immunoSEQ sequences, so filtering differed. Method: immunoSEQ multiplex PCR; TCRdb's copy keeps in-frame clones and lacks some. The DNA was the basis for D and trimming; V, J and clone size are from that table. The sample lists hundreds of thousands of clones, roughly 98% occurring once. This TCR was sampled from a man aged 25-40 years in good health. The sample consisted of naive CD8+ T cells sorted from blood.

The CDR3 sequence: CASSLEPAGGRNEQFF. CDR3 coding DNA: TGTGCCAGCAGCTTAGAACCAGCGGGAGGGCGAAATGAGCAGTTCTTC. V is TRBV7-9 and J is TRBJ2-1; 10 bases are shared with TRBD2. The ends lost 1 base at V and 7 bases at J; junction bases unmatched: 7. Germline V gene lookup returns CDR1 SEHNR and CDR2 FQNEAQ (reference sequence). CDR3 size: 16 residues.